These T cell receptor beta chains were read from a single sample in a study of T cell responses to AZD1222 COVID-19 vaccine. Clones were sequenced by immunoSEQ multiplex PCR, and TCRdb holds only the in-frame ones, with some missing. The sample lists about 110,000 clones, about nine tenths occurring once. The specimen comprised peripheral blood, sampled on day 0 of MenACWY control vaccination. Source of these receptors: an adult in good health. The CDR3 runs from the conserved cysteine through the conserved F or W. D genes are given only for firm matches. For some rows the clone size is stated as once, few or many, or as a class when expanded; others skip it.

clone_size,v_call,d_call,j_call,cdr3_nt,cdr3_aa
.,TRBV6-2/TRBV6-3,.,TRBJ2-7,TGTGCCAGCAGTTACTCCCCGACAGGATCTACCACTTCCTACGAGCAGTACTTC,CASSYSPTGSTTSYEQYF
.,TRBV19,.,TRBJ1-2,TGTGCCAGTAGTATGCGACAGAGCTATGGCTACACCTTC,CASSMRQSYGYTF
.,TRBV4-3,.,TRBJ2-1,TGCGCCAGCAGCCAACAAAAAGGGGATGAGCAGTTCTTC,CASSQQKGDEQFF
.,TRBV3-1/TRBV3-2,.,TRBJ2-2,TGTGCCAGCAGCCAAGATGGAGGGGCCACCGGGGAGCTGTTTTTT,CASSQDGGATGELFF
.,TRBV24-1,.,TRBJ2-3,TGTGCCACCCAATCGGACCTTTCCACGCAGTATTTT,CATQSDLSTQYF
.,TRBV5-1,.,TRBJ2-7,TGCGCCAGCAGCTTGAGCAGGGGCCCGAGCTCCTACGAGCAGTACTTC,CASSLSRGPSSYEQYF
.,TRBV6-7,TRBD1,TRBJ1-1,TGTGCCAGCAGTTATGGACAGGGAAGGATGAACACTGAAGCTTTCTTT,CASSYGQGRMNTEAFF
once,TRBV24-1,.,TRBJ1-5,TGTGCCACCAGTGATTTGCGGGGGTGGAATCAGCCCCAGCATTTT,CATSDLRGWNQPQHF
.,TRBV5-1,.,TRBJ1-5,TGCGCCAGCAGGACCGATAGCAATCAGCCCCAGCATTTT,CASRTDSNQPQHF
.,TRBV7-8,.,TRBJ1-2,TGTGCCAGCAGCTTAGCCACTAACTATGGCTACACCTTC,CASSLATNYGYTF
.,TRBV6-5,TRBD1,TRBJ2-2,TGTGCCAGCAGGGGACAGGGGGCGCGAGGGGAGCTGTTTTTT,CASRGQGARGELFF
.,TRBV12-5,.,TRBJ1-5,TGTGCTAGTGCCCTGGGGGCGGGGAGCAATCAGCCCCAGCATTTT,CASALGAGSNQPQHF
.,TRBV15,.,TRBJ2-1,TGTGCCACCAGGGAATCGGGGTTCTCCTACAATGAGCAGTTCTTC,CATRESGFSYNEQFF
.,TRBV10-3,TRBD1,TRBJ1-1,TGTGCCATCAGTGATTTCGGCGCGAGGGGGCAAACTGAAGCTTTCTTT,CAISDFGARGQTEAFF
.,TRBV29-1,.,TRBJ2-1,TGCAGTCCCCGGGCAGCTGACAATGAGCAGTTCTTC,CSPRAADNEQFF
.,TRBV5-4,.,TRBJ2-7,TGTGCCAGCAGCTTGCAGGGGGGCTTGTCCTACGAGCAGTACTTC,CASSLQGGLSYEQYF
.,TRBV4-1,.,TRBJ1-2,TGCGCCAGCAGCCAAACCCTTTTCGGCGGGCGTGACTATGGCTACACCTTC,CASSQTLFGGRDYGYTF
.,TRBV7-9,.,TRBJ2-7,TGTGCCAGCAGCTTAATCCAGGGATACGAGCAGTACTTC,CASSLIQGYEQYF
.,TRBV9,.,TRBJ2-2,TGTGCCAGCAGCGCACAAGACAGACCCGGTTGGGAGGAGCTGTTTTTT,CASSAQDRPGWEELFF
.,TRBV19,.,TRBJ1-5,TGTGCCAGTAGTATAGGGAGGGTAAATCAGCCCCAGCATTTT,CASSIGRVNQPQHF
.,TRBV3-1/TRBV3-2,TRBD2,TRBJ2-1,TGTGCCAGCAGCCCGGGACTAGCGGGGGGGAATGAGCAGTTCTTC,CASSPGLAGGNEQFF
.,TRBV18,.,TRBJ2-1,TGTGCCAGCTCATCCCTCGCGGGGACCCGGGGGAATGAGCAGTTCTTC,CASSSLAGTRGNEQFF
.,TRBV5-6,.,TRBJ2-6,TGTGCCAGCAGCGCTCTCACTACCTTGATCCCTGGGGCCAACGTCCTGACTTTC,CASSALTTLIPGANVLTF
.,TRBV9,TRBD1,TRBJ1-1,TGTGCCAGCAGCCTCACAGGGGGCGGCACTGAAGCTTTCTTT,CASSLTGGGTEAFF
.,TRBV18,TRBD1,TRBJ2-7,TGTGCCAGCTCACCACCGGGGACAGGGAACCACGAGCAGTACTTC,CASSPPGTGNHEQYF
.,TRBV6-2/TRBV6-3,.,TRBJ1-1,TGTGCCAGCAGTAACAACAGGGTTTTGAACACTGAAGCTTTCTTT,CASSNNRVLNTEAFF
once,TRBV4-2,TRBD2,TRBJ2-2,TGTGCCAGCAGCCAAGTTGGACTAGCGGGGGGGCTTTCCGGGGAGCTGTTTTTT,CASSQVGLAGGLSGELFF
.,TRBV24-1,.,TRBJ1-2,TGTGCCACCAGTGAACCAGGACGGAGCTATGGCTACACCTTC,CATSEPGRSYGYTF
.,TRBV27,TRBD2,TRBJ2-2,TGTGCCAGCAGTTTAGGGAGGGACACCGGGGAGCTGTTTTTT,CASSLGRDTGELFF
.,TRBV7-2,.,TRBJ1-6,TGTGCCAGCAGCTTACGGCCCCCAGGGGATTCACCCCTCCACTTT,CASSLRPPGDSPLHF